Described below is a single TCR beta chain sequence and its context. The data were taken from a study of tumor and adjacent non-tumor tissue in lung cancer. TCRbeta libraries were built with three rounds of nested PCR, modified from ARM-PCR. Each CDR3 protein gets one entry after TCRdb re-called the multiplex PCR reads with MiXCR. The sample consists of fewer than 150,000 distinct CDR3 sequences, roughly 66% of them appearing once. The template was RNA from unsorted bulk tissue. The CDR3 spans 17 residues. The junction had 10 bases not matched to a gene; V was cut back by 4 bases and J by 0 bases. Per the germline V gene, CDR1 is SNHLY and CDR2 is FYNNEI.

Sequencing input: lung tumor tissue. The V and J genes are TRBV2 and TRBJ1-1; TRBD1 aligns across 8 bases. This receptor was identified in a man between 60 and 70 years old with small cell lung cancer. The CDR3: CASSGDRGFIMNTEAFF. In DNA form, the CDR3 reads TGTGCCAGCAGTGGCGACAGGGGCTTCATAATGAACACTGAAGCTTTCTTT.